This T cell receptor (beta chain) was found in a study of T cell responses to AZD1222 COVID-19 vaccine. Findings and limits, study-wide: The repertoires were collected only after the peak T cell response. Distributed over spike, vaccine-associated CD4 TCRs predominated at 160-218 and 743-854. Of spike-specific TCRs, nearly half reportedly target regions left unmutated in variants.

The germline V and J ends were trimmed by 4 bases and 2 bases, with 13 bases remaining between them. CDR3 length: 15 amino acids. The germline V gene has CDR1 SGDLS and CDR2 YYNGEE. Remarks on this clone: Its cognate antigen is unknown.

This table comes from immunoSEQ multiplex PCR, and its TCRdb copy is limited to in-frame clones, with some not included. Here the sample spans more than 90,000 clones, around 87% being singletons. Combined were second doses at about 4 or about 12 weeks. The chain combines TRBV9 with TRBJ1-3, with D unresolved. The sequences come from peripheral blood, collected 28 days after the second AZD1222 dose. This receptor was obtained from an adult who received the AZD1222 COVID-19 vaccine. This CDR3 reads CASSLSLGAGNTIYF. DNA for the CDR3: TGTGCCAGCAGCCTCAGTCTCGGGGCTGGAAACACCATATATTTT.